Listed below are T cell receptor beta chains from one sample, sequenced in a study of blood T cell repertoires in COVID-19. Assay: immunoSEQ multiplex PCR; the TCRdb copy retains only in-frame clones and omits some. Among fewer than 85,000 clones listed, around 82% were seen once. Source material: peripheral blood. These TCRs come from a woman in her fifties or sixties with acute or convalescent COVID-19. The CDR3 runs from the conserved cysteine through the conserved F or W. Each record gives: V gene, clone size, D gene, J gene, CDR3 protein, CDR3 DNA. A D gene is named only where the DNA matches it firmly. Size is omitted from some rows. Given values are once, few, many or a class for expanded clones.

v_gene: TRBV4-2; abundance: NA; d_gene: TRBD1; j_gene: TRBJ2-7; CDR3aa: CASSQFDGGQVAYEQYF; CDR3nt: TGTGCCAGCAGCCAATTTGACGGGGGACAGGTAGCCTACGAGCAGTACTTC
v_gene: TRBV6-2/TRBV6-3; abundance: NA; d_gene: TRBD2; j_gene: TRBJ2-2; CDR3aa: CASSNQLAGGPRELFF; CDR3nt: TGTGCCAGCAGTAACCAACTAGCGGGAGGGCCCCGGGAGCTGTTTTTT
v_gene: TRBV29-1; abundance: NA; d_gene: NA; j_gene: TRBJ1-1; CDR3aa: CSVLRVGNTEAFF; CDR3nt: TGCAGCGTACTCAGGGTCGGGAACACTGAAGCTTTCTTT
v_gene: TRBV9; abundance: NA; d_gene: NA; j_gene: TRBJ2-3; CDR3aa: CASSVGQGDTQYF; CDR3nt: TGTGCCAGCAGCGTAGGCCAGGGAGATACGCAGTATTTT
v_gene: TRBV7-2; abundance: NA; d_gene: NA; j_gene: TRBJ2-2; CDR3aa: CASSLVGGPGELFF; CDR3nt: TGTGCCAGCAGCTTAGTTGGAGGGCCCGGGGAGCTGTTTTTT
v_gene: TRBV7-9; abundance: NA; d_gene: TRBD2; j_gene: TRBJ2-5; CDR3aa: CASSLVGRGLANQETQYF; CDR3nt: TGTGCCAGCAGCTTAGTAGGTCGGGGACTAGCGAATCAAGAGACCCAGTACTTC
v_gene: TRBV19; abundance: NA; d_gene: NA; j_gene: TRBJ2-7; CDR3aa: CASSTGTNSYEQYF; CDR3nt: TGTGCCAGTAGTACCGGGACAAACTCCTACGAGCAGTACTTC
v_gene: TRBV2; abundance: NA; d_gene: NA; j_gene: TRBJ1-5; CDR3aa: CASSDPWGGNQPQHF; CDR3nt: TGTGCCAGCAGTGATCCTTGGGGGGGCAATCAGCCCCAGCATTTT
v_gene: TRBV5-6; abundance: NA; d_gene: NA; j_gene: TRBJ1-1; CDR3aa: CASLIDRGRNTEAFF; CDR3nt: TGTGCCAGCCTGATTGATAGGGGAAGGAACACTGAAGCTTTCTTT
v_gene: TRBV6-5; abundance: NA; d_gene: NA; j_gene: TRBJ2-7; CDR3aa: CASSPDGTRSYEQYF; CDR3nt: TGTGCCAGCAGCCCCGATGGGACACGCTCCTACGAGCAGTACTTC
v_gene: TRBV5-1; abundance: NA; d_gene: TRBD2; j_gene: TRBJ2-3; CDR3aa: CASCSSGGPTDTQYF; CDR3nt: TGCGCCAGCTGTAGTAGCGGGGGCCCGACAGATACGCAGTATTTT
v_gene: TRBV6-2/TRBV6-3; abundance: NA; d_gene: NA; j_gene: TRBJ2-7; CDR3aa: CASSYSSSRGRLYEQYF; CDR3nt: TGTGCCAGCAGTTACTCGAGTAGCAGGGGACGCCTGTACGAGCAGTACTTC
v_gene: TRBV5-8; abundance: NA; d_gene: NA; j_gene: TRBJ1-2; CDR3aa: CASSRGTSTHYGYTF; CDR3nt: TGTGCCAGCAGCCGCGGGACGTCCACCCATTATGGCTACACCTTC
v_gene: TRBV9; abundance: NA; d_gene: NA; j_gene: TRBJ1-1; CDR3aa: CASSVLTEAFF; CDR3nt: TGTGCCAGCAGCGTTCTAACTGAAGCTTTCTTT
v_gene: TRBV6-5; abundance: NA; d_gene: NA; j_gene: TRBJ2-1; CDR3aa: CASSYSTGVSYNEQFF; CDR3nt: TGTGCCAGCAGTTACTCTACGGGGGTTTCCTACAATGAGCAGTTCTTC
v_gene: TRBV28; abundance: NA; d_gene: NA; j_gene: TRBJ2-1; CDR3aa: CASSLLGASLQGEQFF; CDR3nt: TGTGCCAGCAGTTTATTGGGGGCCTCCCTACAAGGTGAGCAGTTCTTC
v_gene: TRBV12-3/TRBV12-4; abundance: few; d_gene: NA; j_gene: TRBJ1-2; CDR3aa: CASSYGQIGYTF; CDR3nt: TGTGCCAGCAGTTACGGACAGATCGGCTACACCTTC